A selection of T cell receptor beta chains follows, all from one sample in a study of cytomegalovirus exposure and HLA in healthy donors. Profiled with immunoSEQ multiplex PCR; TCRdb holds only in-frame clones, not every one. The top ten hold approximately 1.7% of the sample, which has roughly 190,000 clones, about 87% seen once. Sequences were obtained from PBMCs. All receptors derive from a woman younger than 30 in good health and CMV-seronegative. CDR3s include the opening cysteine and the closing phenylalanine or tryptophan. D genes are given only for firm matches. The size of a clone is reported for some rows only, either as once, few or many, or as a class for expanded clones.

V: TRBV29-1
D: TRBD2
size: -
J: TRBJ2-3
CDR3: CSATALADSTDTQYF
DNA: TGCAGCGCCACCGCACTAGCGGATAGCACAGATACGCAGTATTTT

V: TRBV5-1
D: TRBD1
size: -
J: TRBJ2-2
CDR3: CASSLAGQENTGELFF
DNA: TGCGCCAGCAGCTTGGCCGGACAGGAGAACACCGGGGAGCTGTTTTTT

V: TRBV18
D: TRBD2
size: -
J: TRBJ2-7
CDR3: CASSPRTSGAYEQYF
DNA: TGTGCCAGCTCACCAAGGACTAGCGGAGCCTACGAGCAGTACTTC

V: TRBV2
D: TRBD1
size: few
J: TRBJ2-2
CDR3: CARQGTGDTGELFF
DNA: TGTGCCAGACAAGGGACAGGGGACACCGGGGAGCTGTTTTTT

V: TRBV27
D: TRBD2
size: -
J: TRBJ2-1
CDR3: CASSFLGGEQFF
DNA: TGTGCCAGCAGTTTTTTGGGAGGGGAGCAGTTCTTC

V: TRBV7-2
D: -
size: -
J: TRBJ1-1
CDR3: CASSLAGGRNTEAFF
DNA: TGTGCCAGCAGCTTAGCAGGGGGTCGAAACACTGAAGCTTTCTTT

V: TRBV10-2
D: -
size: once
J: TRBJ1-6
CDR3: CASSEVSSYNSPLHF
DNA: TGCGCCAGCAGTGAGGTCTCCTCCTATAATTCACCCCTCCACTTT

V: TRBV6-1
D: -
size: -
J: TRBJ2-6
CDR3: CASSDRAGANVLTF
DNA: TGTGCCAGCAGTGACAGGGCTGGGGCCAACGTCCTGACTTTC

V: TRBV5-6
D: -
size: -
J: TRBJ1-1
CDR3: CASSLWGLNTEAFF
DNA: TGTGCCAGCAGCTTGTGGGGGCTGAACACTGAAGCTTTCTTT

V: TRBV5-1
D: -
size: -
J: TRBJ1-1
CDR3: CASSRTVTNTEAFF
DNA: TGCGCCAGCTCCCGGACAGTAACTAACACTGAAGCTTTCTTT

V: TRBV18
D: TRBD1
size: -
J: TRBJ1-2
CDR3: CASSPGTGDLYGYTF
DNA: TGTGCCAGCTCACCAGGGACAGGGGACCTCTATGGCTACACCTTC

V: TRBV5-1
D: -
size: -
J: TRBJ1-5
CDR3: CASSPTGPNQPQHF
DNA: TGCGCCAGCAGCCCTACAGGGCCCAATCAGCCCCAGCATTTT